Listed below are T cell receptor beta chains from one sample, sequenced in a study of human T cells and chemical hapten exposure. TCRdb reanalysed the RACE reads using MiXCR and keeps one entry per CDR3 protein. The table shows around 350,000 distinct CDR3 sequences, with about 5% occurring only once. The material sequenced was whole blood, taken in connection with sensitization to the hapten diphenylcyclopropenone (DPC). Source of these receptors: a woman under 30 with alopecia areata. Some clones in this sample may be carry-over from other donors' samples. Each CDR3 is given with its conserved first and last residue. Each record gives: V gene, clone size, D gene, J gene, CDR3 length, CDR3 protein, CDR3 DNA. A D gene is named only where the DNA matches it firmly. Rows give clone size only sometimes, using once, few, many, or a class for an expanded clone.

>TRBV11-1|few|.|TRBJ2-1|15
CASSAGPSQYNEQFF
TGTGCCAGCAGCGCCGGGCCTAGTCAGTACAATGAGCAGTTCTTC
>TRBV12-3/TRBV12-4|few|.|TRBJ1-4|12
CASGGVQEKLFF
TGTGCCAGCGGGGGCGTCCAAGAAAAACTGTTTTTT
>TRBV6-2/TRBV6-3|.|.|TRBJ2-3|16
CASSYWGALGTDTQYF
TGTGCCAGCAGTTACTGGGGGGCGCTGGGGACAGATACGCAGTATTTT
>TRBV5-1|many|TRBD1|TRBJ2-3|17
CASSLVLGGTSTDTQYF
TGCGCCAGCAGCTTGGTCTTAGGGGGCACTAGCACAGATACGCAGTATTTT
>TRBV7-9|many|.|TRBJ2-7|12
CASSPSVYEQYF
TGTGCCAGCAGCCCGAGTGTATACGAGCAGTACTTC
>TRBV5-1|few|.|TRBJ1-5|15
CASSLAGDGYQPQHF
TGCGCCAGCAGCTTGGCCGGGGACGGATATCAGCCCCAGCATTTT
>TRBV2|few|TRBD1|TRBJ1-4|13
CASRDRGLGKLFF
TGTGCCAGCAGGGACAGGGGGCTCGGAAAACTGTTTTTT
>TRBV10-3|.|.|TRBJ2-7|15
CATGWYGEAVYEQYF
TGTGCCACGGGATGGTATGGAGAAGCGGTCTACGAGCAGTACTTC
>TRBV7-3|few|.|TRBJ1-1|13
CASSQQNGVEAFF
TGTGCCAGCAGCCAACAGAACGGGGTTGAAGCTTTCTTT
>TRBV4-3|many|.|TRBJ2-6|16
CASSPAIASGANVLTF
TGCGCCAGCAGCCCAGCAATAGCATCTGGGGCCAACGTCCTGACTTTC
>TRBV4-1|many|.|TRBJ2-7|14
CASSQEVQSYEQYF
TGCGCCAGCAGCCAAGAGGTCCAGAGCTACGAGCAGTACTTC
>TRBV20-1|.|.|TRBJ2-5|13
CSATTAGEETQYF
TGCAGTGCTACGACGGCCGGGGAGGAGACCCAGTACTTC
>TRBV20-1|many|.|TRBJ1-4|14
CSARDSSTNEKLFF
TGCAGTGCTAGAGATTCCTCAACTAATGAAAAACTGTTTTTT
>TRBV18|few|.|TRBJ2-5|14
CASSPSQPQETQYF
TGTGCCAGCTCACCAAGCCAGCCCCAAGAGACCCAGTACTTC
>TRBV12-3/TRBV12-4|few|.|TRBJ2-5|16
CASSLRLGGSQETQYF
TGTGCCAGCAGTTTACGGTTAGGGGGGAGCCAAGAGACCCAGTACTTC
>TRBV9|few|.|TRBJ1-1|13
CASSYHPNTEAFF
TGTGCCAGCAGCTACCACCCGAACACTGAAGCTTTCTTT
>TRBV7-2|few|.|TRBJ1-5|16
CASSLNQAPSNQPQHF
TGTGCCAGCAGCTTAAATCAGGCACCGAGCAATCAGCCCCAGCATTTT
>TRBV6-5|.|.|TRBJ1-2|14
CASSYRGGGYGYTF
TGTGCCAGCAGTTACAGGGGAGGCGGCTATGGCTACACCTTC
>TRBV4-2|many|TRBD1|TRBJ1-3|18
CASSQDSPGGRSGNTIYF
TGTGCCAGCAGCCAAGATAGCCCAGGGGGCCGCTCTGGAAACACCATATATTTT